This passage covers 26 T cell receptor beta chains from one sample sequenced in a study of blood T cell repertoires in COVID-19. Measured with immunoSEQ multiplex PCR; TCRdb has only the in-frame clones, and not every one. The data show 200,000 to 250,000 clones, about 83% seen once. The sample taken for sequencing was PBMCs or T cells enriched from blood (not recorded which). Receptor source: a woman in her fifties or sixties who had recovered from COVID-19.

The chain combines TRBV6-4 with TRBJ2-3; 9 bases are a match to TRBD1. V lost 0 bases and J lost 6; bases outside the gene matches: 4. CDR1 and CDR2 from the germline V gene are MRHNA and SNTAGT. CDR3 size: 15 residues. The CDR3 nucleotides are TGTGCCAGCAGTGACTCCGGGACAGGGTTGGATACGCAGTATTTT. Its translation is CASSDSGTGLDTQYF.

This chain links TRBV12-3 or TRBV12-4 with TRBJ1-1; no clear D gene. CDR3 length: 13 amino acids. V was trimmed by 6 bases and J by 4 bases, leaving 12 bases between them. The CDR3 bases are TGTGCCAGCAGCTCTCGGGGTAGCACTGAAGCTTTCTTT. This encodes CASSSRGSTEAFF.

The CDR3 nucleotides are TGTGCCAGCAGCTTAGCTGGGCCGGGACTAGCCAAAAACATTCAGTACTTC. Residues: CASSLAGPGLAKNIQYF. The chain couples TRBV7-2 to TRBJ2-4; tentatively, D is TRBD2 (6 bases). V was shortened by 0 bases and J by 0 bases, with 12 bases between the two germline ends. The germline V gene encodes CDR1 SGHTA and CDR2 FQGNSA. This CDR3 is 17 amino acids long. The variable domain in full, completed from reference TRBV7-2 and TRBJ2-4, reads GAGVSQSPSNKVTEKGKDVELRCDPISGHTALYWYRQSLGQGLEFLIYFQGNSAPDKSGLPSDRFSAERTGGSVSTLTIQRTQQEDSAVYLCASSLAGPGLAKNIQYFGAGTRLSVL.

This chain uses TRBV18 with TRBJ2-7; the match to TRBD2 covers 8 bases. V dropped 4 bases and J dropped 5; count of bases not matched to a gene: 7. The CDR3 has 14 amino acids. The germline V gene encodes CDR1 KGHSH and CDR2 LQKENI. CDR3 loop: CASSLGLARNEQYF. Here the CDR3 DNA reads TGTGCCAGCTCACTCGGACTAGCACGGAACGAGCAGTACTTC.

The genes are TRBV5-4 and TRBJ2-2; D may be TRBD2 (6 bases). V was trimmed by 3 bases and J by 6 bases, leaving 12 bases between them. The CDR3 sequence is 14 residues long. CDR1 and CDR2 from the germline V gene are SGHNT and YYREEE (reference sequence). The CDR3 here is CASSWRAQPGELFF. The CDR3, as DNA: TGTGCCAGCAGCTGGAGGGCCCAGCCCGGGGAGCTGTTTTTT.

This chain connects TRBV6-2 or TRBV6-3 to TRBJ2-7; D gene uncertain. The V gene's germline CDR1 is MNHEY and CDR2 SVGEGT. With 0 bases removed from V and 0 bases from J, the gap between germline ends came to 12 bases. CDR3 length: 16 residues. CDR3 sequence (DNA): TGTGCCAGCAGTTACTCTGGTCTAGGCCTCTCCTACGAGCAGTACTTC. It is translated as CASSYSGLGLSYEQYF.

This sequence joins TRBV6-5 and TRBJ2-7; 11 nucleotides match TRBD1. After removal of 6 bases from V and 3 bases from J, the junction contained 7 bases not matched to a gene. This CDR3 is 15 amino acids long. Germline CDR1 MNHEY, CDR2 SVGAGI. The CDR3 bases are TGTGCCAGCAGCCGCGGGACAGGGGGTTTCTACGAGCAGTACTTC. It encodes CASSRGTGGFYEQYF.

This chain joins TRBV6-5 and TRBJ2-1; 15 positions agree with TRBD2. Trimming took 6 bases from V and 7 from J; bases not matched to a gene: 4. This CDR3 region has 15 residues. From germline, CDR1 is MNHEY and CDR2 SVGAGI. CDR3 coding DNA: TGTGCCAGCAGAGCCGGGACTAGCGGGAGGAATGAGCAGTTCTTC. Its translation: CASRAGTSGRNEQFF.

Concerning this clone: Other DNA sequences in the same sample also yield this CDR3. J is TRBJ2-7 and V is TRBV3-1 (or the pseudogene TRBV3-2); D possibly corresponds to TRBD2 (6 bases). The CDR3 loop spans 13 amino acids. With 0 bases removed from V and 4 bases from J, the gap between germline ends came to 7 bases. The germline V gene encodes CDR1 LGHDT and CDR2 YNNKEL (reference sequence). The CDR3 loop reads CASSQDRGYEQYF. Here the CDR3 DNA reads TGTGCCAGCAGCCAAGATCGGGGGTACGAGCAGTACTTC.

The chain's CDR3 is CASSPGQGAWYGYTF. CDR3 nucleotides: TGTGCCAGCAGTCCCGGACAGGGGGCTTGGTATGGCTACACCTTC. V is TRBV6-5 and J is TRBJ1-2; TRBD1 matches 11 bases. The CDR3 length is 15 residues. In germline, CDR1 is MNHEY, CDR2 SVGAGI. V lost 5 bases to trimming and J lost 5 bases; unmatched junction nucleotides: 7.

The gene calls are TRBV19 and TRBJ2-3, with D unresolved. Between the trimmed V and J ends, which lost 3 bases and 0 bases, there was a span of 13 bases. From germline, CDR1 is LNHDA and CDR2 SQIVND (reference sequence). The CDR3 runs 16 residues. The CDR3 here is CASSIRSGSSTDTQYF. The CDR3 bases are TGTGCCAGTAGTATCCGGTCCGGTTCTAGCACAGATACGCAGTATTTT.

This chain links TRBV6-5 with TRBJ2-1; 12 positions agree with TRBD1. The germline CDR1 and CDR2 sequences are MNHEY and SVGAGI. The ends lost 0 bases at V and 15 bases at J; junction bases unmatched: 3. The CDR3 extends over 13 amino acids. CDR3 region: CASSYSGTGGAFF. The DNA of the CDR3 is TGTGCCAGCAGTTACTCAGGGACAGGGGGCGCGTTCTTC.

A few counts support this clone. The chain has TRBV12-3 or TRBV12-4 and TRBJ2-3; 7 bases line up with TRBD1. Trimming took 6 bases from V and 0 from J; bases not matched to a gene: 0. The CDR3 consists of 13 residues. CDR3 residues: CASRTGSTDTQYF. DNA of the CDR3: TGTGCCAGCAGGACAGGGAGCACAGATACGCAGTATTTT.

This chain connects TRBV4-1 to TRBJ1-5; 7 bases align to TRBD1. The germline V gene has CDR1 MGHRA and CDR2 YSYEKL. This CDR3 is built from 17 residues. V was clipped by 2 bases and J by 0 bases; unmatched bases: 7. Here the CDR3 reads CASSQSDRDDSNQPQHF. The CDR3 region has the DNA TGCGCCAGCAGCCAAAGCGACAGGGACGATAGCAATCAGCCCCAGCATTTT.

V gene TRBV5-6 combines with J gene TRBJ2-3, with 10 bases fitting TRBD2. This CDR3 spans 19 amino acids. Germline loops: CDR1 SGHDT, CDR2 YYEEEE. The ends lost 4 bases at V and 0 bases at J; junction bases unmatched: 14. CDR3 residues: CASSGTVGLAVPSTDTQYF. As DNA, the CDR3 is TGTGCCAGCAGCGGGACAGTAGGACTAGCGGTTCCTAGCACAGATACGCAGTATTTT.

The chain links TRBV18 to TRBJ2-1; D possibly corresponds to TRBD1 (6 bases). The germline V gene has CDR1 KGHSH and CDR2 LQKENI. This CDR3 has 16 amino acids. V shed 4 bases and J shed 0 bases, with 13 bases lying between them. CDR3 nucleotide sequence: TGTGCCAGCTCACTTGGGACACCAAGCTCCTACAATGAGCAGTTCTTC. Translated: CASSLGTPSSYNEQFF.

The rearrangement uses TRBV19 and TRBJ1-5; D is ambiguous. Germline V gene data show CDR1 as LNHDA and CDR2 as SQIVND (reference sequence). The V end was cut by 3 bases, the J end by 0 bases, with 9 bases between. The CDR3 spans 15 residues. In nucleotides, the CDR3 is TGTGCCAGTAGTATTAATCAGTATAGCAATCAGCCCCAGCATTTT. Residues: CASSINQYSNQPQHF.

The chain recombines TRBV15 with TRBJ2-1; 9 positions match TRBD1. Per germline, CDR1 LNHNV and CDR2 YYDKDF (reference sequence). This CDR3 has 16 residues. J lost 8 bases, V lost 4 bases, and 12 bases had no gene match. The CDR3 region is CATSKPTGQGMDEQFF. In DNA, the CDR3 is TGTGCCACCAGCAAACCCACGGGACAGGGCATGGATGAGCAGTTCTTC.

J is TRBJ2-4 and V is TRBV6-5, with 7 bases aligning to TRBD1. Looked up from germline, CDR1 is MNHEY and CDR2 is SVGAGI. Unmatched junction bases numbered 13, after V lost 8 bases and J lost 6 bases. The CDR3 covers 15 residues. This CDR3 reads CASGFGTAKRNIQYF. The CDR3 region has the DNA TGTGCCAGCGGGTTTGGGACAGCGAAGAGAAACATTCAGTACTTC.

This chain joins TRBV5-1 and TRBJ1-1; no clear D gene. V was shortened by 6 bases and J by 4 bases, with 13 bases between the two germline ends. The germline V gene has CDR1 SGHRS and CDR2 YFSETQ. The CDR3 is 13 amino acids. CDR3 in amino acids: CASNQVGGTEAFF. As DNA, the CDR3 is TGCGCCAGCAATCAGGTTGGAGGCACTGAAGCTTTCTTT.

The CDR3 bases are TGTGCCAGCAGCCAGACTAGCGTCAGCTCCTACAATGAGCAGTTCTTC. Amino acid sequence: CASSQTSVSSYNEQFF. This sequence joins TRBV4-2 and TRBJ2-1; 8 bases are shared with TRBD2. Germline V gives CDR1 LGHNA, CDR2 YNFKEQ. Trimming cost V 3 bases and J 0 bases; bases outside gene matches: 4. The CDR3 totals 16 residues.

V gene TRBV27 combines with J gene TRBJ1-3; TRBD1 is a possible D gene (5 bases). V lost 4 bases, J lost 4 bases, and 8 bases lay in between. Germline V gene data show CDR1 as MNHEY and CDR2 as SMNVEV (reference sequence). The CDR3 is 13 residues long. CDR3 nucleotide sequence: TGTGCCAGCAGTTCAGGGTTCGGAAACACCATATATTTT. The encoded protein is CASSSGFGNTIYF.

The chain uses TRBV28 and TRBJ2-7; D is possibly TRBD1 (6 bases). This CDR3 has 16 residues. V lost 6 bases to trimming and J lost 4 bases, with 22 bases between them. Germline CDR1 and CDR2: MDHEN and SYDVKM. The CDR3 DNA follows: TGTGCCAGCAGCCCACAACCCGACAGGTGGAAGTACGAGCAGTACTTC. Protein product: CASSPQPDRWKYEQYF.

The CDR3 bases are TGTGCCAGCAGTTCTGAGTGGTCTAGCCGAGTCGGGGAGCTGTTTTTT. It codes for CASSSEWSSRVGELFF. The chain is built from TRBV6-5 and TRBJ2-2; D may be TRBD2 (5 bases). V was pared by 4 bases and J by 7 bases, with 19 bases between. The CDR3 covers 16 residues. Germline V gene sequence: CDR1 MNHEY, CDR2 SVGAGI.

The CDR3 DNA follows: TGTGCCAGCAGTGAAAGCGCAGGGGGCTTATCCGGGGAGCTGTTTTTT. Its protein is CASSESAGGLSGELFF. The chain employs TRBV2 and TRBJ2-2; TRBD1 matches 8 bases. Germline assignment: CDR1 SNHLY and CDR2 FYNNEI. The CDR3 spans 16 residues. V shed 2 bases and J 6 bases; nucleotides not matched to a gene: 8. The full variable domain, rest sourced from reference TRBV2 and TRBJ2-2, is EPEVTQTPSHQVTQMGQEVILRCVPISNHLYFYWYRQILGQKVEFLVSFYNNEISEKSEIFDDQFSVERPDGSNFTLKIRSTKLEDSAMYFCASSESAGGLSGELFFGEGSRLTVL.

The chain carries TRBV5-1 and TRBJ2-7; D unresolved. The V gene lost 0 bases and the J gene lost 3 bases, with 7 bases spanning the gap. CDR1 is SGHRS, CDR2 YFSETQ, per germline. The CDR3 has 13 amino acids. Written as DNA, the CDR3 is TGCGCCAGCAGCTTGGGCCAGAACTACGAGCAGTACTTC. Amino acid sequence: CASSLGQNYEQYF. The entire variable domain, with the rest obtained from reference TRBV5-1 and TRBJ2-7, is as follows: KAGVTQTPRYLIKTRGQQVTLSCSPISGHRSVSWYQQTPGQGLQFLFEYFSETQRNKGNFPGRFSGRQFSNSRSEMNVSTLELGDSALYLCASSLGQNYEQYFGPGTRLTVT.